A selection of T cell receptor beta chains follows, all from one sample in a study of cytomegalovirus exposure and HLA in healthy donors. Using immunoSEQ multiplex PCR, the repertoire was profiled, and TCRdb retains in-frame clones only, with some absent. The repertoire holds approximately 140,000 clones, 77% seen once, with around 1.5% in the top ten. The sample comprised PBMCs. The receptors come from a female donor in good health and CMV-seronegative. The CDR3 runs from the conserved cysteine through the conserved F or W. The D gene is left open where the match is weak. Some rows mark clone size as missing; the rest say once, few, many or name a class of expanded clone.

TRBD1,TRBJ2-7,TRBV30,once,CAWSVHGQGLYEQYF,TGTGCCTGGAGTGTACACGGACAGGGTCTATACGAGCAGTACTTC
TRBD1,TRBJ2-1,TRBV18,-,CASSPGTDNEQFF,TGTGCCAGCTCACCTGGGACAGACAATGAGCAGTTCTTC
-,TRBJ1-6,TRBV27,-,CASRHRTNSPLHF,TGTGCCAGCAGGCACAGGACTAATTCACCCCTCCACTTT
-,TRBJ1-2,TRBV19,-,CASTPTRGYGYTF,TGTGCCAGTACCCCGACTAGGGGCTATGGCTACACCTTC
-,TRBJ2-3,TRBV11-3,-,CASSLGLTSSPDTQYF,TGTGCCAGCAGCTTAGGCCTTACTAGCAGCCCAGATACGCAGTATTTT
TRBD1,TRBJ1-5,TRBV6-5,once,CASSPGQGAFQPQHF,TGTGCCAGCAGTCCCGGACAGGGGGCGTTTCAGCCCCAGCATTTT
TRBD1,TRBJ1-5,TRBV28,-,CASRPFGTGGNSNQPQHF,TGTGCCAGCAGACCCTTCGGGACAGGGGGTAATAGCAATCAGCCCCAGCATTTT
-,TRBJ2-1,TRBV28,few,CASSGSLNEQFF,TGTGCCAGCAGCGGGTCGTTAAATGAGCAGTTCTTC
TRBD1,TRBJ2-7,TRBV27,-,CASSYSNSPFYGTGIEQYF,TGTGCCAGCAGTTACTCGAATTCTCCCTTTTATGGGACAGGGATAGAGCAGTACTTC
-,TRBJ2-2,TRBV19,-,CASTAVRGIGELFF,TGTGCCAGTACCGCGGTCAGGGGCATCGGGGAGCTGTTTTTT
TRBD1,TRBJ1-2,TRBV7-3,-,CASSYGTGNGYTF,TGTGCCAGCAGCTATGGGACAGGGAATGGCTACACCTTC
-,TRBJ1-1,TRBV5-1,-,CASSLAGTKGYF,TGCGCCAGCAGCTTGGCCGGGACAAAGGGTTACTTT
-,TRBJ2-7,TRBV6-5,-,CASSYPGTYEQYF,TGTGCCAGCAGTTACCCCGGGACCTACGAGCAGTACTTC
-,TRBJ1-1,TRBV19,-,CASSIVQNTEAFF,TGTGCCAGTAGTATAGTCCAGAACACTGAAGCTTTCTTT
-,TRBJ2-7,TRBV28,few,CASSFGSRYEQYF,TGTGCCAGCAGCTTCGGTTCACGATACGAGCAGTACTTC
TRBD2,TRBJ2-1,TRBV19,-,CATLAAPYNEQFF,TGTGCCACCCTAGCGGCCCCCTACAATGAGCAGTTCTTC
TRBD1,TRBJ1-1,TRBV2,-,CASSADRGMASFEAFF,TGTGCCAGCAGCGCTGACAGGGGCATGGCCTCTTTTGAAGCTTTCTTT
-,TRBJ1-4,TRBV25-1,-,CASSDRGRGATNEKLFF,TGTGCCAGCAGTGACCGGGGCAGGGGTGCAACTAATGAAAAACTGTTTTTT
-,TRBJ1-5,TRBV7-9,few,CASSPGRNQPQHF,TGTGCCAGCAGCCCAGGGCGCAATCAGCCCCAGCATTTT
-,TRBJ1-1,TRBV19,-,CASTPTFRLRAFF,TGTGCCAGTACCCCGACGTTCCGTTTGAGGGCTTTCTTT
TRBD2,TRBJ2-3,TRBV11-3,-,CASSRGGASTDTQYF,TGTGCCAGCAGCCGCGGGGGGGCCAGCACAGATACGCAGTATTTT
TRBD2,TRBJ2-3,TRBV7-9,-,CASSLAASTDTQYF,TGTGCCAGCAGCCTAGCGGCTAGCACAGATACGCAGTATTTT
-,TRBJ2-7,TRBV4-2,-,CASSQGRSGALRLEQYF,TGTGCCAGCAGCCAAGGGAGGTCAGGAGCTCTTCGTCTCGAGCAGTACTTC
TRBD2,TRBJ2-1,TRBV6-5,-,CASTGTTTGNEQFF,TGTGCCAGCACAGGGACTACAACAGGCAATGAGCAGTTCTTC
-,TRBJ2-7,TRBV28,-,CASSLTRRSYEQYF,TGTGCCAGCAGTTTGACCAGGCGCTCCTACGAGCAGTACTTC
TRBD1,TRBJ1-2,TRBV7-9,-,CASSWDRGIHGYTF,TGTGCCAGCAGCTGGGACAGGGGTATACATGGCTACACCTTC
-,TRBJ2-1,TRBV6-6,-,CASGGLYNEQFF,TGTGCCAGCGGGGGACTCTACAATGAGCAGTTCTTC
-,TRBJ1-4,TRBV7-9,-,CASSPEGQGPEKLFF,TGTGCCAGCAGCCCGGAGGGGCAGGGACCTGAAAAACTGTTTTTT
TRBD1,TRBJ1-2,TRBV19,-,CASTGTGVYGYTF,TGTGCCAGTACCGGGACAGGGGTATACGGCTACACCTTC
-,TRBJ2-7,TRBV25-1,-,CASILSPGGEQYF,TGTGCCAGCATCCTAAGCCCAGGTGGCGAGCAGTACTTC